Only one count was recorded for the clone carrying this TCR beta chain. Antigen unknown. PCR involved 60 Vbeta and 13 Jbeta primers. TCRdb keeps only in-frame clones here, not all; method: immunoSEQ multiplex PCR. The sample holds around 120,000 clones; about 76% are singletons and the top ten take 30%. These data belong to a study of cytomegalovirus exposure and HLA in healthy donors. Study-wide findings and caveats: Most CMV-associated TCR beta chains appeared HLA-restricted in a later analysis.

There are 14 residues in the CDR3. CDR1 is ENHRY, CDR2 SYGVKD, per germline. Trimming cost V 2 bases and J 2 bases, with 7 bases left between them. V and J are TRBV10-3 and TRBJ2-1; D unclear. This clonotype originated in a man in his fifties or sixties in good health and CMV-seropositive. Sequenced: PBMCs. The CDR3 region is CAISEGTTYNEQFF. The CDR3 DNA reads TGTGCCATCAGTGAGGGCACCACCTACAATGAGCAGTTCTTC.